This passage covers 17 T cell receptor beta chains from one sample sequenced in a study of shared clonotypes between healthy human individuals. Only CD45RO-negative cells positively selected for CCR7 counted as naive CD8 cells, so terminally differentiated effector memory CD45RA+ cells were excluded. Data came from immunoSEQ multiplex PCR; TCRdb stores just in-frame clones and leaves some out. This sample carries a few million clones, around 93% of them seen once, and the ten largest clones take under 2%. The sequenced sample was naive CD8+ T cells from PBMCs. The receptors were gathered from a man aged 18 to 29 in good health. Some clones in this sample may be carry-over from other donors' samples.

The chain uses TRBV7-8 and TRBJ1-5; 7 nucleotides align to TRBD1. CDR3 length: 15 residues. Germline V gene lookup returns CDR1 SGHVS and CDR2 FQNEAQ. J lost 3 bases, V lost 6 bases, and 8 bases had no gene match. The CDR3 here is CASRATGVPNQPQHF. The DNA of the CDR3 is TGTGCCAGCAGAGCTACAGGGGTCCCCAATCAGCCCCAGCATTTT.

This clone appeared a single time. The chain recombines TRBV15 with TRBJ1-1; no clear D gene. Trimming stripped 0 bases from V and 4 bases from J, with 12 bases between. CDR3 length: 15 amino acids. The germline V gene has CDR1 LNHNV and CDR2 YYDKDF (reference sequence). CDR3 sequence: CATSRDQPSATEAFF. The DNA of the CDR3 is TGTGCCACCAGCAGAGATCAGCCGTCGGCCACTGAAGCTTTCTTT.

The chain employs TRBV15 and TRBJ1-4; D gene unclear. This CDR3 has 17 residues. Germline V gene sequence: CDR1 LNHNV, CDR2 YYDKDF (reference sequence). Trimming took 1 base from V and 0 from J, leaving 12 bases between them. The CDR3 coding sequence is TGTGCCACCAGCAGAGGACACCGAGTTGCAACTAATGAAAAACTGTTTTTT. Amino acids: CATSRGHRVATNEKLFF. The full variable domain, in which reference TRBV15 and TRBJ1-4 provide the parts outside the CDR3, is DAMVIQNPRYQVTQFGKPVTLSCSQTLNHNVMYWYQQKSSQAPKLLFHYYDKDFNNEADTPDNFQSRRPNTSFCFLDIRSPGLGDTAMYLCATSRGHRVATNEKLFFGSGTQLSVL.

The CDR3 region is CASSDNPSYEQYF. The CDR3 bases are TGTGCCAGCAGTGACAATCCTAGCTACGAGCAGTACTTC. The chain has TRBV6-6 and TRBJ2-7, with D hard to call. From germline, CDR1 is MNHNY and CDR2 SVGAGI (reference sequence). This CDR3 region has 13 residues. The ends were cut back, 5 bases at V and 3 bases at J, with 11 bases in the middle.

The chain joins TRBV7-6 to TRBJ2-1; 8 positions agree with TRBD1. Germline lookup yields CDR1 SGHVS and CDR2 FNYEAQ. This CDR3 is 16 amino acids long. The junction had 10 bases not matched to a gene; V was cut back by 1 base and J by 8 bases. The CDR3 DNA is TGTGCCAGCAGCTTAGAGGCCTCGGGCAGGGGGCATGAGCAGTTCTTC. It encodes CASSLEASGRGHEQFF.

In its sample, this clone was seen once. The chain couples TRBV19 to TRBJ1-5; D uncertain. V dropped 1 base and J dropped 3 bases, with 10 bases sitting between them. This CDR3 spans 15 amino acids. The germline CDR1 and CDR2 sequences are LNHDA and SQIVND (reference sequence). For the CDR3, the DNA is TGTGCCAGTAGTATAGTGAGGCAGAACAATCAGCCCCAGCATTTT. It specifies CASSIVRQNNQPQHF.

J is TRBJ2-2 and V is TRBV25-1; D could derive from TRBD1 or TRBD2 (5 bases each). The V and J ends lost 9 bases and 7 bases respectively, with 15 bases between them. CDR1 and CDR2 from the germline V gene are MGHDK and SYGVNS. This CDR3 contains 13 residues. In DNA, the CDR3 is TGTGCCAGTGGGACGGGCGTGGTCGGGGAGCTGTTTTTT. It specifies CASGTGVVGELFF.

As for this clone: The same CDR3 is also encoded by other DNA sequences in this sample. V gene TRBV6-1 combines with J gene TRBJ2-1; TRBD2 matches at 10 bases. This CDR3 has 14 amino acids. Germline CDR1 MNHNS, CDR2 SASEGT. V dropped 5 bases and J dropped 7; count of bases not matched to a gene: 5. The CDR3 is CASSLAGGYNEQFF. The DNA for the CDR3 is TGTGCCAGCAGTTTAGCGGGAGGTTATAATGAGCAGTTCTTC.

The CDR3 region is CASSFRVSGNTGELFF. CDR3 nucleotides: TGTGCCAGCAGTTTCCGGGTCTCAGGGAACACCGGGGAGCTGTTTTTT. The chain carries TRBV27 and TRBJ2-2; D is undetermined. The germline V and J ends were trimmed by 3 bases and 1 base, with 12 bases remaining between them. Germline CDR1 and CDR2: MNHEY and SMNVEV (reference sequence). The CDR3 totals 16 residues.

V gene TRBV5-1 combines with J gene TRBJ2-4; the D gene is possibly TRBD2 (6 bases). The CDR3 extends over 17 amino acids. Germline-derived CDR1 and CDR2 are SGHRS and YFSETQ. Trimming cost V 0 bases and J 5 bases, with 18 bases left between them. CDR3 in DNA: TGCGCCAGCAGCTTGGACCATTTGGGAGGTGACCAAAACATTCAGTACTTC. Protein product: CASSLDHLGGDQNIQYF.

This sequence joins TRBV5-6 and TRBJ2-2; D may match TRBD1 or TRBD2 (5 bases each). Trimming took 8 bases from V and 6 from J, leaving 17 bases between them. Germline CDR1 reads SGHDT; CDR2 reads YYEEEE. This CDR3 is 14 amino acids long. CDR3 amino acids: CASQGEGKAGELFF. CDR3 sequence (DNA): TGTGCCAGTCAGGGAGAGGGGAAGGCCGGGGAGCTGTTTTTT.

This chain joins TRBV6-1 and TRBJ2-5; 9 bases fit TRBD1. V lost 11 bases to trimming and J lost 1 base; unmatched junction nucleotides: 5. Germline CDR1 and CDR2: MNHNS and SASEGT. The CDR3 is 13 amino acids. The CDR3 region is CAGGQGPQETQYF. CDR3 DNA sequence: TGTGCCGGCGGACAGGGGCCCCAAGAGACCCAGTACTTC.

J is TRBJ2-1 and V is TRBV27; D is perhaps TRBD2 (5 bases). Looked up from germline, CDR1 is MNHEY and CDR2 is SMNVEV (reference sequence). Trimming cost V 7 bases and J 8 bases, with 18 bases left between them. The CDR3 has 14 residues. CDR3 residues: CASTISASTDEQFF. As DNA, the CDR3 is TGTGCCAGCACGATTTCCGCTAGCACCGATGAGCAGTTCTTC.

This clone was counted a few times. Here the CDR3 reads CASSPRTGMNTGELFF. CDR3 nucleotide sequence: TGTGCCAGCAGTCCTCGGACAGGAATGAACACCGGGGAGCTGTTTTTT. The V gene is TRBV27, the J gene TRBJ2-2; 7 nucleotides agree with TRBD1. This CDR3 is built from 16 residues. V trimming: 5 bases; J trimming: 1 base; junction bases outside the gene matches: 7. CDR1 is MNHEY, CDR2 SMNVEV, per germline (reference sequence).

The rearrangement links TRBV19 to TRBJ2-1; 14 bases align to TRBD2. The CDR3 runs 16 residues. Trimming took 3 bases from V and 2 from J; bases not matched to a gene: 0. Per germline, CDR1 LNHDA and CDR2 SQIVND (reference sequence). CDR3 coding DNA: TGTGCCAGTAGTATGACTAGCGGGAGGGCCTACAATGAGCAGTTCTTC. It specifies CASSMTSGRAYNEQFF.

This sequence joins TRBV27 and TRBJ2-1; TRBD2 aligns across 8 bases. Germline assignment: CDR1 MNHEY and CDR2 SMNVEV (reference sequence). J was trimmed by 2 bases and V by 8 bases; bases with no gene match: 8. There are 15 residues in the CDR3. The CDR3 DNA follows: TGTGCCAGCCGACCCGGACTAGCTGCCTACAATGAGCAGTTCTTC. Translating it yields CASRPGLAAYNEQFF.

V usage is TRBV6-6 and J usage is TRBJ2-1, with 9 positions matching TRBD2. The CDR3 has 16 amino acids. With V trimmed by 6 bases and J by 0 bases, 6 bases remained unmatched. Germline loops: CDR1 MNHNY, CDR2 SVGAGI (reference sequence). The CDR3 reads CASRVYSGSSYNEQFF. CDR3 nucleotide sequence: TGTGCCAGCAGGGTTTATAGCGGGAGCTCCTACAATGAGCAGTTCTTC.